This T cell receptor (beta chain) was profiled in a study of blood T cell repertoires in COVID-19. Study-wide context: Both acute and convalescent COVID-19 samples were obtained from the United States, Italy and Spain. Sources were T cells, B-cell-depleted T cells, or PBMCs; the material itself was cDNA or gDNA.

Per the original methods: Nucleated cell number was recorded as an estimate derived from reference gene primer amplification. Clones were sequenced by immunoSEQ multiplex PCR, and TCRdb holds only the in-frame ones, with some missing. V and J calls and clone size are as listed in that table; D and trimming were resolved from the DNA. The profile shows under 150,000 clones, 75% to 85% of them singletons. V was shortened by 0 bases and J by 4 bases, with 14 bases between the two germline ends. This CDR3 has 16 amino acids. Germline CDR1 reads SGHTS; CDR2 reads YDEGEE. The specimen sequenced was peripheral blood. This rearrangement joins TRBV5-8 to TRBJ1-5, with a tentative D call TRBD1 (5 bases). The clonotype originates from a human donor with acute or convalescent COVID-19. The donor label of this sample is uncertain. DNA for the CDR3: TGTGCCAGCAGCTTGGGGGACGGGGGAGGTAATCAGCCCCAGCATTTT. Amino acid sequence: CASSLGDGGGNQPQHF.